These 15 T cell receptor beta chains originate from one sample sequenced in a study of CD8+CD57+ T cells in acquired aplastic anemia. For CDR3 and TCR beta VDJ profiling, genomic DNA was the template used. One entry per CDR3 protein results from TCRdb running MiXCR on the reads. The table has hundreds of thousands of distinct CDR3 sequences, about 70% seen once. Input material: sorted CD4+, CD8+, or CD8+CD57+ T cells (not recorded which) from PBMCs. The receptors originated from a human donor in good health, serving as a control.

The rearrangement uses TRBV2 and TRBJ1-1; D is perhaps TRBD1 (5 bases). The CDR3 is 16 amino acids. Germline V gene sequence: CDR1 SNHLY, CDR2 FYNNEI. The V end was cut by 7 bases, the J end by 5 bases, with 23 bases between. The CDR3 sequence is CASTKGLAAGGTEAFF. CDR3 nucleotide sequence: TGTGCCAGCACCAAGGGACTAGCGGCCGGGGGGACTGAAGCTTTCTTT.

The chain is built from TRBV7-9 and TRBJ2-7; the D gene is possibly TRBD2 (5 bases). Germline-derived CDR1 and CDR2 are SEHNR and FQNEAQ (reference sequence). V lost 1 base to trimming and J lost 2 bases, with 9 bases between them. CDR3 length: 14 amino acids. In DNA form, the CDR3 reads TGTGCCAGCAGCTTAGACGCGGGCGCCTACGAGCAGTACTTC. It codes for CASSLDAGAYEQYF.

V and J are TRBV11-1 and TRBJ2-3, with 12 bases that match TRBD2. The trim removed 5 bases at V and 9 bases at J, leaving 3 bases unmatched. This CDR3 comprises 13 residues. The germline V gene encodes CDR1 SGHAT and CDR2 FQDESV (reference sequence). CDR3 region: CASSLTSGGTQYF. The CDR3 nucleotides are TGTGCCAGCAGCCTCACTAGCGGGGGGACGCAGTATTTT.

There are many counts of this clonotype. CDR3 in amino acids: CASSDRAKTNEKLFF. DNA of the CDR3: TGTGCCAGCAGTGACAGGGCGAAAACTAATGAAAAACTGTTTTTT. The V and J genes are TRBV6-1 and TRBJ1-4; a weak D match, TRBD1 (5 bases). The CDR3 is 15 residues long. Deletions cut 3 bases from V and 1 base from J, with 9 bases between. The germline gives CDR1 MNHNS, CDR2 SASEGT.

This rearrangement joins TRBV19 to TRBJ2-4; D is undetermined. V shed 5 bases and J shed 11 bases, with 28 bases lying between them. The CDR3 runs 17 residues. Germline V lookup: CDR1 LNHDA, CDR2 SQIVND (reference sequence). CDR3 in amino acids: CASSSRQYTSTKYFQYF. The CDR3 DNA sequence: TGTGCCAGTAGTTCACGCCAGTACACAAGTACCAAGTACTTTCAGTACTTC.

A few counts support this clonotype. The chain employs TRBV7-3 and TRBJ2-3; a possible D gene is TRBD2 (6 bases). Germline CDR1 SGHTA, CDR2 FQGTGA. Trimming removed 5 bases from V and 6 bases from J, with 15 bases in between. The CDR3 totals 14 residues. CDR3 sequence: CASSLGLFGDTQYF. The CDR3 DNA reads TGTGCCAGCAGCCTAGGACTATTCGGGGATACGCAGTATTTT.

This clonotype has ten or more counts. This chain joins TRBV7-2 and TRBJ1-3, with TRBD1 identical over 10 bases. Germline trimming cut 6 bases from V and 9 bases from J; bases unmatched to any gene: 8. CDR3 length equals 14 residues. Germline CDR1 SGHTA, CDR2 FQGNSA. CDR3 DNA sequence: TGTGCCAGCAGGGCCGGGACAGGGGCTGTCACCATATATTTT. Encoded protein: CASRAGTGAVTIYF.

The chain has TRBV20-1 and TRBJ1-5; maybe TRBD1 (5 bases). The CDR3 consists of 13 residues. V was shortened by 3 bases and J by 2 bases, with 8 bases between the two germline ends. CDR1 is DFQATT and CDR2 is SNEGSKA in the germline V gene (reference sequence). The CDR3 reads CSARVGGNQPQHF. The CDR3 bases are TGCAGTGCTAGGGTAGGGGGCAATCAGCCCCAGCATTTT.

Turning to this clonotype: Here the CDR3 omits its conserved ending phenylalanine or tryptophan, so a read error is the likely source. CDR3 sequence: CASGPPGQRGGQYI. The CDR3 nucleotides read TGTGCCAGCGGCCCACCGGGACAGCGAGGGGGGCAGTACATC. The rearrangement links TRBV2 to TRBJ2-7, with TRBD1 identical over 7 bases. Germline loops: CDR1 SNHLY, CDR2 FYNNEI. The ends lost 8 bases at V and 9 bases at J; junction bases unmatched: 16. The CDR3 extends over 14 amino acids.

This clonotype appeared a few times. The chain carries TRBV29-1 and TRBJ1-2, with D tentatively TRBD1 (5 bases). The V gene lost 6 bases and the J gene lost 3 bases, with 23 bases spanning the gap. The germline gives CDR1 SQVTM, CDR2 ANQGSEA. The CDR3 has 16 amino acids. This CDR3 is CSVSRDSRGQDYGYTF. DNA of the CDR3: TGCAGCGTCAGCAGGGACTCCAGAGGTCAAGACTATGGCTACACCTTC.

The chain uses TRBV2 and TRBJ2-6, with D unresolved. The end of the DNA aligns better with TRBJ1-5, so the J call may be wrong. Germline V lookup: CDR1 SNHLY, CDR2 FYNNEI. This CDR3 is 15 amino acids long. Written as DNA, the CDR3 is TGTGCCAGCAGCTCGGTAACCTTTGGGGATCAGCCCCAGCATTTT. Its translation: CASSSVTFGDQPQHF.

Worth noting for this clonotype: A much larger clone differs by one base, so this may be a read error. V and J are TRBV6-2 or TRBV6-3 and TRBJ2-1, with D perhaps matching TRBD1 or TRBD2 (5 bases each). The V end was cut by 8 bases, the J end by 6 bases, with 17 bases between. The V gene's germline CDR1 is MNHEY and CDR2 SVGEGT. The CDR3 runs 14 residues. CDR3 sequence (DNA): TGTGCCAGCCGAATTTCCGGGACGCTCAATGAGCAGTTCTTC. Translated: CASRISGTLNEQFF.

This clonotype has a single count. In DNA, the CDR3 is TGTGCCAGCAGCACAGAGGTTGCCAATACTGAAAACACCATATATTTT. This translates into CASSTEVANTENTIYF. This chain joins TRBV2 and TRBJ1-3; no firm D call. V gave up 6 bases and J gave up 6 bases, with 21 bases separating them. CDR3 length: 16 amino acids. The germline gives CDR1 SNHLY, CDR2 FYNNEI. The variable domain in full, completed from reference TRBV2 and TRBJ1-3, reads EPEVTQTPSHQVTQMGQEVILRCVPISNHLYFYWYRQILGQKVEFLVSFYNNEISEKSEIFDDQFSVERPDGSNFTLKIRSTKLEDSAMYFCASSTEVANTENTIYFGEGSWLTVV.

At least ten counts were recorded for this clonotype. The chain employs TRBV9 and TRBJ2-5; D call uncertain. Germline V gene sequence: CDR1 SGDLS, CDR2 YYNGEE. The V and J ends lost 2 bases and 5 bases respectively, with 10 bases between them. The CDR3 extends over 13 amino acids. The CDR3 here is CASSVSTMETQYF. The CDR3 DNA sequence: TGTGCCAGCAGCGTCTCGACGATGGAGACCCAGTACTTC. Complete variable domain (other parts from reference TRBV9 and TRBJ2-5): DSGVTQTPKHLITATGQRVTLRCSPRSGDLSVYWYQQSLDQGLQFLIQYYNGEERAKGNILERFSAQQFPDLHSELNLSSLELGDSALYFCASSVSTMETQYFGPGTRLLVL.

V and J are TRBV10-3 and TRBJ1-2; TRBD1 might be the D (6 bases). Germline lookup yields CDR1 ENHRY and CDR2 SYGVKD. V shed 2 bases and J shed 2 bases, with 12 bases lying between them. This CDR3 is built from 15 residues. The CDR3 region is CAISEAVGQNYGYTF. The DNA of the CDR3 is TGTGCCATCAGTGAGGCCGTAGGACAGAACTATGGCTACACCTTC.